Sequencing of this TCR beta chain was carried out in a study of cytomegalovirus exposure and HLA in healthy donors. On the study more broadly: In an early release, HLA-typed donors contributed some 88 million unique TCR sequences.

The PCR had 60 Vbeta and 13 Jbeta primers. Sequencing used immunoSEQ multiplex PCR; TCRdb keeps in-frame clones, though not all of them. This table has approximately 200,000 clones, about four fifths appearing once. Study findings and constraints: Reportedly, fewer N-insertions than the approximately 690-donor mean appeared in an Asian-associated ancestry cluster in a later analysis. Another analysis was done later, and it associated 15,000 to 20,000 TCR beta sequences with HLA alleles at 0.05 false discovery rate. Testing in vitro showed three CMV-associated chains specific for CMV antigens.

The CDR3 consists of 16 residues. Trimming cost V 3 bases and J 0 bases, with 12 bases left between them. Germline CDR1 reads MGHDK; CDR2 reads SYGVNS. This clone was detected once. Its matching antigen is unknown. This clonotype originated in a woman between 25 and 40 years old in good health and CMV-seropositive. Source material: PBMCs. The rearrangement joins TRBV25-1 to TRBJ1-5; the D gene is possibly TRBD1 (5 bases). This CDR3 reads CASSESGIDSNQPQHF. For the CDR3, the DNA is TGTGCCAGCAGTGAGTCAGGGATTGATAGCAATCAGCCCCAGCATTTT.